Each of the 21 T cell receptor beta chains below was sequenced from the same sample in a study of T-cell memory formation after mild COVID-19. TCRdb processed the 5' RACE reads anew with MiXCR; each CDR3 protein has one entry. Here the sample spans approximately 410,000 distinct CDR3 sequences, roughly a quarter being singletons. Sequenced sample: PBMCs or a T cell subset sorted from them (not recorded which). These receptors were taken from an adult woman who had mild COVID-19 (a few samples of this study predate the infection). Cell type and time point are not known.

V usage is TRBV7-9 and J usage is TRBJ2-7, with TRBD1 matching 7 bases. The CDR3 length is 14 residues. Germline V gene lookup returns CDR1 SEHNR and CDR2 FQNEAQ (reference sequence). V dropped 8 bases and J dropped 2; count of bases not matched to a gene: 9. DNA of the CDR3: TGTGCCAGCCGAGGGGGCTCATTTCCCTACGAGCAGTACTTC. Encoded protein: CASRGGSFPYEQYF.

The CDR3 reads CASSSSHWSPLHF. DNA for the CDR3: TGTGCCAGCAGCTCCTCTCATTGGTCACCCCTCCACTTT. The chain carries TRBV6-5 and TRBJ1-6, with no clear D. The V and J ends lost 6 bases and 10 bases respectively, with 13 bases between them. CDR3 length: 13 residues. Germline assignment: CDR1 MNHEY and CDR2 SVGAGI.

This clonotype occurred a few times. The chain carries TRBV24-1 and TRBJ2-1, with D hard to call. With 1 base removed from V and 0 bases from J, the gap between germline ends came to 12 bases. In germline, CDR1 is KGHDR, CDR2 SFDVKD. This CDR3 contains 17 residues. The CDR3 sequence: CATSDFRGHSSYNEQFF. CDR3 DNA sequence: TGTGCCACCAGTGATTTTCGTGGTCACAGCTCCTACAATGAGCAGTTCTTC.

V is TRBV5-1 and J is TRBJ2-1, with D possibly TRBD2 on 7 matching bases. This CDR3 is 17 amino acids long. The germline CDR1 and CDR2 sequences are SGHRS and YFSETQ. The V gene lost 4 bases and the J gene lost 1 base, with 18 bases spanning the gap. Written as DNA, the CDR3 is TGCGCCAGCAGCCCCCTGGTGGGGGGGCGATCCTACAATGAGCAGTTCTTC. Its translation: CASSPLVGGRSYNEQFF.

The chain is built from TRBV5-8 and TRBJ2-5; D is ambiguous. The V end was cut by 2 bases, the J end by 2 bases, with 13 bases between. The CDR3 runs 15 residues. Per the germline V gene, CDR1 is SGHTS and CDR2 is YDEGEE. CDR3 amino acids: CASSLEVARQETQYF. Here the CDR3 DNA reads TGTGCCAGCAGCTTAGAAGTGGCGAGGCAAGAGACCCAGTACTTC.

By sample fraction, this clonotype is medium-sized. CDR3 DNA: TGTGCCAGCAGCCCTGGGGTAGCGGGGTCTCGCACAGATACGCAGTATTTT. Its protein product is CASSPGVAGSRTDTQYF. This sequence joins TRBV7-9 and TRBJ2-3; 8 bases agree with TRBD2. The germline gives CDR1 SEHNR, CDR2 FQNEAQ (reference sequence). V was pared by 5 bases and J by 1 base, with 11 bases of the junction left unmatched. The CDR3 has 17 residues.

The chain recombines TRBV7-2 with TRBJ2-7, with 7 positions matching TRBD1. This CDR3 region has 15 residues. V was clipped by 5 bases and J by 5 bases; unmatched bases: 12. Per germline, CDR1 SGHTA and CDR2 FQGNSA. CDR3 residues: CASSPFEGAGNEQYF. CDR3 DNA sequence: TGTGCCAGCAGCCCTTTCGAGGGGGCAGGAAACGAGCAGTACTTC. Complete variable domain (other parts from reference TRBV7-2 and TRBJ2-7): GAGVSQSPSNKVTEKGKDVELRCDPISGHTALYWYRQSLGQGLEFLIYFQGNSAPDKSGLPSDRFSAERTGGSVSTLTIQRTQQEDSAVYLCASSPFEGAGNEQYFGPGTRLTVT.

A few counts support this clonotype. The V gene is TRBV4-2, the J gene TRBJ2-1, with 8 bases identical to TRBD1. The V gene's germline CDR1 is LGHNA and CDR2 YNFKEQ. Trimming took 4 bases from V and 0 from J; bases not matched to a gene: 5. CDR3 length equals 16 residues. CDR3 nucleotides: TGTGCCAGCAGCCGCCCAGGGACAGGCTCCTACAATGAGCAGTTCTTC. This codes for CASSRPGTGSYNEQFF.

This clonotype came up many times. For the CDR3, the DNA is TGTGCCACCAGTGATTTTGGGCGGACCTCCTACAATGAGCAGTTCTTC. Translation gives CATSDFGRTSYNEQFF. The chain uses TRBV24-1 and TRBJ2-1; D is undetermined. This CDR3 comprises 16 residues. The V end lost 1 base, the J end lost 0 bases, and 9 bases lay between the germline ends. Germline V CDR1 and CDR2: KGHDR, SFDVKD.

This clonotype was recorded a few times. J is TRBJ1-1 and V is TRBV7-9; D is uncertain. This CDR3 contains 12 residues. V was cut by 4 bases and J by 8 bases, with 11 bases left in between. CDR1 and CDR2 (germline): SEHNR, FQNEAQ (reference sequence). The CDR3, as DNA: TGTGCCAGCAGCTCCCCCCCCGGGGAAGCTTTCTTT. Its translation is CASSSPPGEAFF.

This clonotype was found a few times. The chain joins TRBV29-1 to TRBJ2-5; the D is unclear. Trimming took 4 bases from V and 4 from J, leaving 7 bases between them. The CDR3 extends over 11 amino acids. CDR1 SQVTM and CDR2 ANQGSEA come from the germline V gene. In nucleotides, the CDR3 is TGCAGCGTTGGTAGCTTAGAGACCCAGTACTTC. It codes for CSVGSLETQYF.

The chain is built from TRBV9 and TRBJ2-1, with 9 bases lining up with TRBD2. J was trimmed by 7 bases and V by 0 bases; bases with no gene match: 8. This CDR3 contains 16 residues. Germline CDR1 and CDR2: SGDLS and YYNGEE. The CDR3 region has the DNA TGTGCCAGCAGCGTAGGGGGCGGGGGGGCCCAGAATGAGCAGTTCTTC. Translation gives CASSVGGGGAQNEQFF.

The chain uses TRBV7-2 and TRBJ1-5; D ambiguous. The V gene lost 5 bases and the J gene lost 5 bases, with 16 bases spanning the gap. CDR3 size: 15 residues. Germline CDR1 SGHTA, CDR2 FQGNSA. In DNA form, the CDR3 reads TGTGCCAGCAGCCCTACCTCGGGAGGTGATCAGCCCCAGCATTTT. It yields the protein CASSPTSGGDQPQHF.

The chain uses TRBV18 and TRBJ1-1, with unresolved D. V was clipped by 6 bases and J by 7 bases, with 15 bases between them. The V gene's germline CDR1 is KGHSH and CDR2 LQKENI. The CDR3 is made up of 13 amino acids. This CDR3 is CASSLGRPGEAFF. CDR3 nucleotides: TGTGCCAGCTCCCTCGGTAGGCCGGGTGAAGCTTTCTTT.

The chain recombines TRBV29-1 with TRBJ2-1; maybe TRBD1 (7 bases). CDR1 is SQVTM, CDR2 ANQGSEA, per germline. This CDR3 region has 14 residues. V was pared by 3 bases and J by 4 bases, with 13 bases between. The CDR3 here is CSVEEGAGYNEQFF. For the CDR3, the DNA is TGCAGCGTTGAGGAGGGGGCAGGGTACAATGAGCAGTTCTTC.

V gene TRBV11-2 combines with J gene TRBJ2-5; D call uncertain. Germline V lookup: CDR1 SGHAT, CDR2 FQNNGV. The CDR3 spans 15 residues. Trimming removed 5 bases from V and 5 bases from J, with 18 bases in between. DNA for the CDR3: TGTGCCAGCAGCCTTACTCGGCCGGCCGGGGAGACCCAGTACTTC. This sequence encodes CASSLTRPAGETQYF.

This rearrangement joins TRBV6-1 to TRBJ1-6; TRBD1 matches at 7 bases. Losses at the gene ends were 0 bases for V and 7 bases for J; bases not matched to a gene: 6. The germline V gene encodes CDR1 MNHNS and CDR2 SASEGT. The CDR3 covers 16 residues. The CDR3 DNA sequence: TGTGCCAGCAGTGAAGCACGGGGCAGGGGGAATTCACCCCTCCACTTT. Protein sequence: CASSEARGRGNSPLHF.

The gene calls are TRBV11-2 and TRBJ1-3; 8 bases align to TRBD1. The CDR3 is 14 residues long. Germline V gene sequence: CDR1 SGHAT, CDR2 FQNNGV. The V gene end was trimmed by 5 bases and the J gene end by 4 bases; junction bases not matched to a gene: 4. The CDR3 sequence: CASSIRTGGNTIYF. The CDR3 DNA reads TGTGCCAGCAGCATCCGGACAGGGGGAAACACCATATATTTT.

V and J are TRBV24-1 and TRBJ2-2, with 8 bases identical to TRBD1. CDR1 is KGHDR, CDR2 SFDVKD, per germline. The V and J ends lost 6 bases and 5 bases, in that order; junction bases with no gene match: 4. The CDR3 contains 14 residues. The CDR3 region is CATSRTGKTGELFF. CDR3 DNA sequence: TGTGCCACCAGTCGGACAGGGAAGACCGGGGAGCTGTTTTTT.

This clonotype was recorded many times. This chain connects TRBV3-1 to TRBJ2-3, with 16 bases fitting TRBD2. After removal of 4 bases from V and 0 bases from J, the junction contained 1 base not matched to a gene. CDR3 size: 17 residues. Germline V gene lookup returns CDR1 LGHDT and CDR2 YNNKEL (reference sequence). The CDR3 reads CASSRGLAGGSTDTQYF. The CDR3 region has the DNA TGTGCCAGCAGCCGGGGACTAGCGGGGGGGAGCACAGATACGCAGTATTTT.

The V and J genes are TRBV7-8 and TRBJ2-5; 8 bases align to TRBD1. V lost 0 bases and J lost 4; bases outside the gene matches: 4. The germline gives CDR1 SGHVS, CDR2 FQNEAQ. The CDR3 contains 15 residues. CDR3 sequence (DNA): TGTGCCAGCAGCTTAGCCCGGACAGGGCCAGAGACCCAGTACTTC. Protein: CASSLARTGPETQYF.